This entry concerns a single TCR beta chain. This clone has only one observation. The target of this receptor is not known. There are no base qualities to consult, and no much larger clone falls within one base. According to the study, the label for this sample's time point signals: about 28 days (+/-7) after the second vaccine dose. AZD1222 recipients with second doses at about 4 weeks or about 12 weeks were pooled, because spike-specific TCR depth and breadth did not differ between schedules. Vaccinee samples came from UK trials COV001 and COV002, including a single-blind randomized controlled phase 2/3 trial of AZD1222 (ChAdOx1 nCoV-19) in healthy adults. For TCRbeta chain sequencing, PBMC samples were collected from trial participants at day 0 and at day 28 after the second dose. This specimen belongs to a study of T cell responses to AZD1222 COVID-19 vaccine listed by TCRdb under 2021. Regarding the study in general: A total of under 250 trial participants underwent TCR sequencing, of whom nearly 210 had received two doses of AZD1222 and some 25 had received two doses of the MenACWY control vaccine. Trial participants were enrolled into age subgroups of 18-55, 56-69 and 70-plus years, which contained around 140, 26 and 57 TCR-sequenced participants, respectively.

General conclusions and limits of the study: In the small 56-69-year group, the increase in depth fell short of significance, most likely because of low power. The whole spike protein was spanned by vaccine-associated CD4 TCRs, and dominant responses were seen in regions 160-218 and 743-854. Reportedly, almost half of the unique spike-specific TCRs recognized epitopes lying outside the regions that are mutated in the B.1.351 and B.1.1.7 variants. After two AZD1222 doses, both the breadth and the depth of spike-specific TCRs were significantly higher than at day 0 and than in MenACWY recipients. Most participants were white British and females outnumbered males, and the authors suggested that clonal diversity may have been underestimated. Because no day 14 peak-response samples were available, repertoires were characterized only after the peak T cell response. Conclusions about previously exposed vaccinees are limited, since just 5 to 7 AZD1222 recipients were seropositive for SARS-CoV-2 at baseline.

The CDR3 regions of human TCRbeta chains were analyzed by immunosequencing. The original methods were these. Repertoire TCRs were matched against a reference library of SARS-CoV-2-specific TCRs generated with the MIRA antigen-specificity platform. Breadth meant the fraction of unique TCRs that were SARS-CoV-2-associated, whereas depth meant the fraction of total T cells that were SARS-CoV-2-associated. Each spike-specific TCR was assigned to its reactive spike region and to a CD4 or CD8 class using the MIRA data. Log10-transformed breadth and depth values were compared by one-way ANOVA with Sidak's multiple comparisons tests. The clones in this table, taken by TCRdb from immuneACCESS, are in-frame only. Not every clone is retained; where verified, under half of the shortfall comes from an unresolved V gene, and the cause of the rest is unknown. Clone size and the V and J calls come from that table; the DNA yielded D and trimming. The sample table shows 100,000 to 150,000 clones, and 85% to 90% are seen once. Of the sample, 3.5% to 4.5% falls within the top ten clones.

The V and J ends are trimmed by 0 bases and 7 bases, leaving 8 bases between them. For CDR1 and CDR2, the germline V gene (reference sequence) lists SGHKS and YYEKEE. The CDR3 runs 14 residues from the cysteine to the phenylalanine. Of all the DNA, just the CDR3 is kept, 42 bases in frame from base 1. The sequencing used peripheral blood, collected 28 days after the second AZD1222 dose. The V and J segments used are TRBV5-5 and TRBJ1-6; 5 matching bases give a weak D call of TRBD1. The sequence was collected from an adult who received the AZD1222 COVID-19 vaccine. The CDR3 here reads CASSLVEGNSPLHF. The DNA sequence is given as TGTGCCAGCAGCTTGGTGGAGGGGAATTCACCCCTCCACTTT.